One T cell receptor (beta chain) is described in this entry. This clone was observed a single time. Its antigen remains unidentified. There are no base qualities to consult, and no much larger clone falls within one base. The sample is drawn from a study of shared clonotypes between healthy human individuals (dated by TCRdb to the early 2020s). The study in broad terms: The cohort comprised a couple of women and a few men aged 18 to 49 years. For each donor, CD4 naive and CD4 memory were each given three plates, CD8 naive was given two plates, and CD8 memory was given one plate. The study deeply sequenced blood TCR repertoires of about 5 healthy adults to estimate repertoire size and the extent of clonotype sharing between individuals. To increase sequencing depth and limit assay-specific biases, TCR repertoire library preparation and sequencing were carried out by different laboratories using diverse techniques. Between about 0.8 and 9.5 billion PBMCs per donor were obtained by leukapheresis. Broader findings and caveats from the paper: Even with the large sequencing depth, rarefaction of the sorted-subset datasets indicated that sequencing was incomplete. Sampling was limited to blood, and TCR repertoires in tissue likely differ from TCR repertoires in blood. Estimated clonotype richness was generally larger for naive than for memory subsets. The small number of donors limited the genetic and exposure-history diversity represented. Pairwise subsampling indicated that sequencing depth was expected to affect the degree of clonotype sharing among donors. Clonotypes shared by all four sorted-subset donors showed higher generation probabilities than non-shared clonotypes. When several donors were compared, the shared fraction of clonotypes was about 5% for naive CD4, about 4% for naive CD8, about 2.5% for memory CD4, and 0.4% for memory CD8.

V loses 5 bases at its end and J loses 6 bases; junction bases beyond the gene matches: 6. Including the terminal cysteine and phenylalanine, the CDR3 comprises 15 residues. Just CDR3 DNA is preserved here, 45 bases in frame from base 1. CDR1 and CDR2 (SGHTA, FQGNSA) derive from the germline V gene. TCR CDR3 regions were amplified from genomic DNA by multiplex PCR using the deep immunoSEQ assay. For each cell subset, the extracted genomic DNA was distributed evenly across all wells of several immunoSEQ 96-well plates, and each plate served as one replicate. For sorted subsets, each replicate PCR was loaded with around 220 ng genomic DNA, equivalent to some 31,000 T cell genomes. Purified libraries were measured with a Qubit 3.0 fluorometer, size-checked on a Bioanalyzer 2100, and measured again with the KAPA Library Quantification kit. Every immunoSEQ 96-well plate was sequenced on a separate single-read 150-cycle Illumina NextSeq 550 flow cell. Processing in the source paper ran as follows. Because the immunoSEQ output included only junctional sequences and no quality scores, the filtering could not be the same as the filtering used for full-length reads. To assign V/J genes and CDR3, sequences were annotated using PyIR, a Python wrapper for IgBLAST v1.9, with IMGT germline references. Any read was removed if the V/J assignment was weak (E-value above 1e-6), the CDR3 was missing, or the read contained stop codons, out-of-frame junctions, or ambiguous translated residues. V3J clonotypes were defined as sequences sharing the same inferred V gene, J gene, and CDR3 amino acid sequence. To compute the percentage overlap between repertoires, the number of shared unique clonotypes was divided by the size of the smaller repertoire. RTK rarefaction, the Chao1 estimator, and Recon v2.1 estimates of unobserved clonotypes were used to assess repertoire richness. Generation probabilities were computed with OLGA for all TCRbeta clonotypes obtained by the gDNA method from a few donors. The source is immuneACCESS, and TCRdb retained only in-frame sequences with V and J called. Part of the clones is not carried over; for the studies checked, unresolved V genes explain less than half of this, and the remainder is unexplained. V and J calls and clone size are given by that table; D and trimming were obtained from the DNA. For this sample there are approximately 1,000,000 clones; 75% to 80% appear just once. Clones ranked in the top ten supply approximately 0.5% of the sample.

The donors were healthy, HIV-negative adults with no recently reported acute infections or vaccinations. Only Caucasian adults living in Nashville, Tennessee, USA were represented among the donors. Magnetic negative selection was used to enrich CD4+ T cells, after which naive cells were positively selected on CD45RA and the negative fraction became the memory subset. After blood collection by leukapheresis, PBMCs were isolated using Ficoll-Histopaque density gradient centrifugation and then cryopreserved in the vapor phase of liquid nitrogen. Analytical flow cytometry was used to check the purity and quantity of each magnetically sorted T cell population. Genomic DNA was isolated from every sorted fraction and measured by UV absorbance on a Nanodrop 2000c.

The V gene is TRBV7-2 and the J gene is TRBJ2-7, with 14 bases matching TRBD2. Sequencing input: memory CD4+ T cells from PBMCs. The cell subset or site label on this specimen signifies: CD45RA-negative fraction. This receptor was obtained from a man aged 18-30 years in good health. Some clones in this sample may be carry-over from other donors' samples. The nucleotide sequence reads TGTGCCAGCAGCCAGCAGGGACTAGCGGGAGTCGAGCAGTACTTC. It specifies CASSQQGLAGVEQYF.